A selection of T cell receptor beta chains follows, all from one sample in a study of T cell responses to AZD1222 COVID-19 vaccine. TCRdb keeps only in-frame clones here, not all; method: immunoSEQ multiplex PCR. The sample lists 95,000 to 150,000 clones; approximately 92% were seen once. This material consisted of peripheral blood, taken 28 days after the second AZD1222 dose. Every receptor here comes from an adult who received the AZD1222 COVID-19 vaccine. Both conserved end residues are trimmed from each CDR3. Fields, in order: J gene, V gene, CDR3 protein.

j_call: TRBJ2-7; v_call: TRBV5-1; cdr3_aa: ASSSEGHFYEQY
j_call: TRBJ1-1; v_call: TRBV25-1; cdr3_aa: ASSENLGRATSNTEAF
j_call: TRBJ2-3; v_call: TRBV9; cdr3_aa: ASSVFEASTDTQY
j_call: TRBJ2-1; v_call: TRBV19; cdr3_aa: ASRGGVSSYNEQF
j_call: TRBJ1-1; v_call: TRBV28; cdr3_aa: ASLTGGRTEAF
j_call: TRBJ2-7; v_call: TRBV5-4; cdr3_aa: ASSSPRDSPDEQY
j_call: TRBJ1-1; v_call: TRBV5-4; cdr3_aa: ASSPRGQLNTEAF
j_call: TRBJ2-5; v_call: TRBV5-6; cdr3_aa: ASSSAGAGETQY
j_call: TRBJ2-3; v_call: TRBV29-1; cdr3_aa: SVEQGTDTQY
j_call: TRBJ2-1; v_call: TRBV3-1/TRBV3-2; cdr3_aa: ASSPPNSGNNEQF
j_call: TRBJ2-2; v_call: TRBV6-6; cdr3_aa: ASSYRGVRNTGELF
j_call: TRBJ2-1; v_call: TRBV2; cdr3_aa: APQQHVRTSGTTPPF
j_call: TRBJ1-2; v_call: TRBV10-2; cdr3_aa: ASSETTGGDYGYT
j_call: TRBJ2-1; v_call: TRBV29-1; cdr3_aa: SVEDLRETWNEQF
j_call: TRBJ1-1; v_call: TRBV4-1; cdr3_aa: ASSREGGLNTEAF
j_call: TRBJ2-3; v_call: TRBV29-1; cdr3_aa: SVGWQKRDTQY
j_call: TRBJ1-1; v_call: TRBV18; cdr3_aa: ASSTTGSNTEAF
j_call: TRBJ2-5; v_call: TRBV7-6; cdr3_aa: ASSLNGVGTQY
j_call: TRBJ1-5; v_call: TRBV18; cdr3_aa: ASSPIAGSGNQPQH
j_call: TRBJ2-3; v_call: TRBV3-1/TRBV3-2; cdr3_aa: ASSPGTRGLAFTDTQY
j_call: TRBJ2-7; v_call: TRBV5-1; cdr3_aa: ASSFDNPSYEQY
j_call: TRBJ2-6; v_call: TRBV7-2; cdr3_aa: ASSVSGANVLT
j_call: TRBJ1-2; v_call: TRBV3-1/TRBV3-2; cdr3_aa: ASSQGGSYGYT
j_call: TRBJ1-1; v_call: TRBV5-1; cdr3_aa: ASSLVGQGGRAEAF
j_call: TRBJ2-1; v_call: TRBV11-3; cdr3_aa: ASSLAAGVGNEQF
j_call: TRBJ1-1; v_call: TRBV7-2; cdr3_aa: ASSLAVPGQGEAF
j_call: TRBJ1-1; v_call: TRBV15; cdr3_aa: ATSREQGVDTEAF
j_call: TRBJ2-7; v_call: TRBV20-1; cdr3_aa: SASPPTTYEQY
j_call: TRBJ1-5; v_call: TRBV5-6; cdr3_aa: ASSLGTVNQPQH
j_call: TRBJ1-2; v_call: TRBV5-6; cdr3_aa: ASSLKGYAYGYT
j_call: TRBJ1-4; v_call: TRBV4-1; cdr3_aa: ASSQDVKSGEKLF
j_call: TRBJ1-5; v_call: TRBV10-3; cdr3_aa: AISENTGGPGQPQH
j_call: TRBJ1-2; v_call: TRBV5-1; cdr3_aa: ASSPDTNYGYT
j_call: TRBJ1-5; v_call: TRBV19; cdr3_aa: ASRIQGAGQPQH
j_call: TRBJ1-1; v_call: TRBV2; cdr3_aa: ASRAAGTGNTEAF
j_call: TRBJ2-7; v_call: TRBV5-1; cdr3_aa: ASSLEDRSSYEQY
j_call: TRBJ2-7; v_call: TRBV6-5; cdr3_aa: ASSRQVNYEQY
j_call: TRBJ1-4; v_call: TRBV25-1; cdr3_aa: ASSESPSQRGKLF
j_call: TRBJ2-1; v_call: TRBV7-2; cdr3_aa: ASSLGGASSYNEQF
j_call: TRBJ2-7; v_call: TRBV11-2; cdr3_aa: ASTDRGVTYEQY
j_call: TRBJ2-3; v_call: TRBV6-4; cdr3_aa: ASSDSISSGLDTQY
j_call: TRBJ2-1; v_call: TRBV4-1; cdr3_aa: ASSQGRTGWYNEQF
j_call: TRBJ1-4; v_call: TRBV11-2; cdr3_aa: ASSLAAGIEKLF
j_call: TRBJ1-5; v_call: TRBV19; cdr3_aa: ASSMGQGQKPQH
j_call: TRBJ2-7; v_call: TRBV4-1; cdr3_aa: ASSQGTGSSYEQY
j_call: TRBJ2-7; v_call: TRBV6-5; cdr3_aa: ASSSQGQGAHEQY
j_call: TRBJ2-1; v_call: TRBV7-2; cdr3_aa: ASSLDWAGNEQF
j_call: TRBJ1-2; v_call: TRBV7-2; cdr3_aa: ASGFRQGGYGYT
j_call: TRBJ1-1; v_call: TRBV2; cdr3_aa: ASTPREGSGAF
j_call: TRBJ2-1; v_call: TRBV29-1; cdr3_aa: SVSQGYNEQF
j_call: TRBJ2-7; v_call: TRBV6-5; cdr3_aa: ASSSLVDTNYEQY
j_call: TRBJ1-1; v_call: TRBV5-1; cdr3_aa: ASSLQGAGMNTEAF
j_call: TRBJ1-1; v_call: TRBV2; cdr3_aa: ASSEGGPTGD
j_call: TRBJ2-7; v_call: TRBV5-1; cdr3_aa: ASSLGQGNYEQY
j_call: TRBJ2-1; v_call: TRBV28; cdr3_aa: ASSSPDGTYNEQF